This T cell receptor (beta chain) is from a study of blood T cell repertoires in COVID-19 (dated by TCRdb to the early 2020s). For the study in its entirety: Samples covering the acute and convalescent phases of COVID-19 were provided by collaborators in the United States, Italy and Spain. The repertoires were released in a freely available public database intended as a resource for research on the immune response to SARS-CoV-2. Samples were obtained from the ongoing ImmuneRACE study (first 160 participants) and from 1,254 subjects provided by 6 global collaborators. Deeply sampled blood TCRbeta repertoires from subjects exposed to, actively infected with, or recovered from COVID-19 were included in the dataset. The material from the prospective study consisted of cDNA or gDNA derived from T cells, B-cell-depleted T cells, or PBMCs. Nearly every sample came with metadata listing a de-identified subject ID, COVID-19 status, age in years and sex. Where HLA class I and class II types were available, the types were taken from metadata supplied by the sample provider, not from assay-based typing.

Relative to germline, V is missing 1 base and J is missing 6 bases, with 6 bases of the junction outside any gene match. Via the germline V gene (reference sequence), CDR1 is SEHNR and CDR2 FQNEAQ. The CDR3 measures 16 amino acids from cysteine to phenylalanine. The read is trimmed to its CDR3 DNA, 48 bases read in frame from base 1. The immunoSEQ Assay, a bias-controlled multiplex PCR, was used to amplify TCRbeta CDR3 regions from genomic DNA. Concerning the study's data processing: Nucleated cell counts per sample were estimated from amplification of reference gene primers within the assay. To quantify the absolute abundance of each unique TCRbeta CDR3 rearrangement, sequence reads were collapsed and filtered. For each sample, productive Simpson clonality was calculated as the square root of Simpson's diversity index across productive rearrangements. TCRdb re-hosts the immuneACCESS table, in-frame sequences only. Its copies lack some clones; in the studies checked, an unresolved V gene accounts for under half of them, and the cause for the rest is not known. From that table come the V and J calls and clone size; the DNA was used to work out D and trimming. Across this sample there are under 300,000 clones, with 75% to 90% seen only once. Clones ranked in the top ten supply 2.5% to 3.5% of the sample.

The investigation overall reported the following: The quantity of clinical and demographic metadata differed by source and by participant and was supplied without curation.

Enrolling through a virtual design, the prospective study's participants ranged in age from roughly 18 to 90 years and lived across some 23 United States geographic areas. Cohort assignment in the prospective study relied on participant-reported clinical history from a screening survey and a study questionnaire. A participant counted as exposed if, within 2 weeks of entering the study, that participant had been in contact with someone who had a PCR-confirmed or clinician-diagnosed COVID-19 case. Each participant in the prospective study had whole blood, serum and a nasopharyngeal or oropharyngeal swab collected by mobile phlebotomists. Prospective study participants could optionally give additional blood draws and questionnaires over an approximately two-month period. Prospective study blood samples were shipped either frozen or at room temperature before DNA extraction. The table lists this clone with a few counts. The target of this receptor is not known. Base-call qualities are not available, and no considerably larger clone is one nucleotide away.

The origin of this receptor is a woman aged 40 to 50 who had been exposed to COVID-19. Sequencing used PBMCs or T cells enriched from blood (not recorded which). The chain uses TRBV7-9 and TRBJ1-6, with 7 junctional bases fitting TRBD1. The nucleotide sequence reads TGTGCCAGCAGCTTAGTAACAGGGGTTGGTAATTCACCCCTCCACTTT. Its coded protein is CASSLVTGVGNSPLHF.